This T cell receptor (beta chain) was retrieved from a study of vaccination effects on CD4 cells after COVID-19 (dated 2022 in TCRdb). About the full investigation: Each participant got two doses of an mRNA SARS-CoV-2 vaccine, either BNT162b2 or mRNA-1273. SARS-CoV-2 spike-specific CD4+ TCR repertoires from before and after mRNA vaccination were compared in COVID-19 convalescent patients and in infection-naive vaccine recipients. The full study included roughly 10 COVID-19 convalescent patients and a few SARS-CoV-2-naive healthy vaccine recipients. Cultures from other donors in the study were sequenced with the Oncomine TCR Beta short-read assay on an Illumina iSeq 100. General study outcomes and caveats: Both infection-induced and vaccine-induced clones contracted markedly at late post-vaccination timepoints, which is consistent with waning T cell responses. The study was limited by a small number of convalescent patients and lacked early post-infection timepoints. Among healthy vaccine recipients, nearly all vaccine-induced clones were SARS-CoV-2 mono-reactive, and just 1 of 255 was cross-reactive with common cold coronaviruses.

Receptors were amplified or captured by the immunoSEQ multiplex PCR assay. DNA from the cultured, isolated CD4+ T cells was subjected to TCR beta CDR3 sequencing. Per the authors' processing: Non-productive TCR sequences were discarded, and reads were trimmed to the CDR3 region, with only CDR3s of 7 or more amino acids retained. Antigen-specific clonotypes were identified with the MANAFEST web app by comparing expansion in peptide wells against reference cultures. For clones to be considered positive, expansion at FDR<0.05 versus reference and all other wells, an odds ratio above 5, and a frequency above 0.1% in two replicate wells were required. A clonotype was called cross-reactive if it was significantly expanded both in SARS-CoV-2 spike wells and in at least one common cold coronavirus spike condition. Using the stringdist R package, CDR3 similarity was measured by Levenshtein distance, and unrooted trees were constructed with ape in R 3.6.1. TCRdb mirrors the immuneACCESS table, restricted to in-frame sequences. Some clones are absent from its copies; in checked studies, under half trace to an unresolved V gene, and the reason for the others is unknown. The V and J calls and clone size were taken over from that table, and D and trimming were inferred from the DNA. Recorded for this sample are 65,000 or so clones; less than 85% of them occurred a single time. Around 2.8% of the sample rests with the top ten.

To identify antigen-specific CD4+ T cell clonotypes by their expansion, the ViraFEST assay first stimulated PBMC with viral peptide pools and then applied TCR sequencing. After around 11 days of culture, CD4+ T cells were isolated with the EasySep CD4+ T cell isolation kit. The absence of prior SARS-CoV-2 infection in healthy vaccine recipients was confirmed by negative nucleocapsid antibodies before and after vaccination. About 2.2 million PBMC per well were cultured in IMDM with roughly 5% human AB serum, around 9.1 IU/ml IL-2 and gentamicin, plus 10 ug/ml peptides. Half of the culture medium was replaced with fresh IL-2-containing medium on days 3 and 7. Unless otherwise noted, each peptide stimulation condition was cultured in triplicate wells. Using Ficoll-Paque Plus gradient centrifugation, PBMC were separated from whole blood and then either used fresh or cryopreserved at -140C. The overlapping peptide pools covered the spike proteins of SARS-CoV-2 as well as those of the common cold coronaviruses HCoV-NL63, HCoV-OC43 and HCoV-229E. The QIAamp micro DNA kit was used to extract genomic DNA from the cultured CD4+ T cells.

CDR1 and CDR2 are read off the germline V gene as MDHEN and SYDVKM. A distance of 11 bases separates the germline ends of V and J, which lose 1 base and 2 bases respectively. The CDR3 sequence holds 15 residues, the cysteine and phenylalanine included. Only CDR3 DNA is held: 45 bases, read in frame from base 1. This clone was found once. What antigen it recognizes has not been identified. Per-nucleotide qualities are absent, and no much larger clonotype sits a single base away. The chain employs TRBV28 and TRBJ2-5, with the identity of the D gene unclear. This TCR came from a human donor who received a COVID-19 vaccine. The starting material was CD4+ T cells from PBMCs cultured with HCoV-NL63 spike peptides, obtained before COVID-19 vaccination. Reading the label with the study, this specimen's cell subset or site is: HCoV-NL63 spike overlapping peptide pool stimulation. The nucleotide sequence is TGTGCCAGCAGTTTATCGGCACTCTTACAAGAGACCCAGTACTTC. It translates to CASSLSALLQETQYF.